The entry that follows covers one T cell receptor (beta chain) sequence. No antigen is known for it. The data derive from a study of blood T cells in healthy people across ages. Overall study findings and caveats: Changes in expanded clonotypes were possibly confounded, as the CMV status of donors was unknown.

Each of the donors had around 10 milliliters of peripheral blood drawn into EDTA-treated Vacutainer tubes. In each sample, at least 6.5 million PBMCs were isolated. Using a J-beta primer mix together with a sample-barcoded 5' primer, a second PCR was run for roughly 6 to 12 cycles. TCRdb called the 5' RACE reads again in MiXCR, with one record for every CDR3 protein. The table records almost 800,000 distinct CDR3 sequences, about three fifths of them present only once. CDR1 is WSHSY, CDR2 SAAADI, per germline. This CDR3 has 14 amino acids. V was pared by 0 bases and J by 7 bases, with 13 bases between.

Material for sequencing was blood. The chain uses TRBV10-2 and TRBJ2-7, with unresolved D. The TCR was taken from a man younger than 40 in good health. In DNA, the CDR3 is TGCGCCAGCAGTGAGTCCCTAGTAGTGGGGGAGCAGTACTTC. It specifies CASSESLVVGEQYF.